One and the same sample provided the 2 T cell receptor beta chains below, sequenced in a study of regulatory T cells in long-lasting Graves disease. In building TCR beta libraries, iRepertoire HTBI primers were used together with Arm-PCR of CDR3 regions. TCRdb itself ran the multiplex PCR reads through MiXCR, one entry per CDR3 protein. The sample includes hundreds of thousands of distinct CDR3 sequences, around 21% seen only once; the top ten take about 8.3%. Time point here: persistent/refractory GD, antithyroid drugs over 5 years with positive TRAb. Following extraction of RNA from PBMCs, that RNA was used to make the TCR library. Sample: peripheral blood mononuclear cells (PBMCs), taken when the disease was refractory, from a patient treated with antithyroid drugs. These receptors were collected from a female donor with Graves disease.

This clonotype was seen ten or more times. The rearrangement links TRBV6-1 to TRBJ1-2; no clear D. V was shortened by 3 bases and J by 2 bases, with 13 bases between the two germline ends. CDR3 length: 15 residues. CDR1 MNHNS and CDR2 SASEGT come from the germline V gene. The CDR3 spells CASSESLNENYGYTF. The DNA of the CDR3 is TGTGCCAGCAGTGAGTCCCTAAATGAAAACTATGGCTACACCTTC.

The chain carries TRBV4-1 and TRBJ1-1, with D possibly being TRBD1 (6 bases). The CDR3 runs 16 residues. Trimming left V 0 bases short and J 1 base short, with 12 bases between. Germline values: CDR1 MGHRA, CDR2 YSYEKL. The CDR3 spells CASSQDTGRGNTEAFF. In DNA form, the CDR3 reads TGCGCCAGCAGCCAAGATACCGGCAGGGGGAACACTGAAGCTTTCTTT.